This T cell receptor (beta chain) is from a study of CD8 T cells in ankylosing spondylitis (dated by TCRdb to about 2017). Context from the whole study: The study profiled T cell receptor beta repertoires in healthy donors and ankylosing spondylitis patients to find disease-linked TCR variants. Peripheral blood was sampled, and synovial fluid was additionally collected from ankylosing spondylitis patients. The full study cohort was made up of approximately 24 ankylosing spondylitis patients and over 90 healthy donors. Results and caveats for the whole study, not just this receptor: The disease-linked clones were reported to be significantly enriched in matched synovial fluid samples from ankylosing spondylitis patients. Some TCR beta motif variants had previously been reported in synovial fluid and blood of reactive arthritis patients, which suggested common disease-initiation mechanisms. A TCR beta motif made up of several highly homologous amino acid variants appeared to be characteristic of blood from ankylosing spondylitis patients. The disease-linked clones showed a CD8+ phenotype and occurred at relatively low frequencies in peripheral blood.

Concerning this clonotype: Its antigen is still unknown. Base qualities are not provided; no much larger clone lies one nucleotide away.

Sequencing used an Illumina HiSeq 2500. TCR beta libraries were prepared by quantitative 5'-RACE with molecular barcodes. The study's own analysis went as follows. Disease-linked TCR variants were identified with a new computational method built on a probabilistic model of VDJ rearrangement. Starting from the raw public reads, TCRdb applied fastp trimming at Q25, assembled clones with MiXCR and retained in-frame beta chains. CDR3 protein duplicates are merged, each entry listing the most common genes and DNA. TCRdb's processing, not the authors' own work, is the source of the V and J calls. The sample data list 450,000 or so distinct CDR3 sequences, and roughly 27% of these were observed just once. The biggest ten clones account for under 0.9% of the sample. At the junction V is shortened by 6 bases and J by 1 base; bases outside the gene matches: 7. Its CDR3 holds 15 amino acids, cysteine through phenylalanine. Of the read, only the CDR3 DNA is kept; its 45 bases are in frame from base 1.

The TCR originated in a male donor with ankylosing spondylitis. Sequencing was carried out using blood, either unsorted or a sorted T cell fraction (not recorded which). Recombination joined TRBV12-3 or TRBV12-4 with TRBJ1-1; TRBD1 agrees with 8 junctional bases. The sequence in DNA is TGTGCCAGCAGCCCCTTAGGGACAGGGAACACTGAAGCTTTCTTT. It encodes CASSPLGTGNTEAFF.